This passage covers 2 T cell receptor beta chains from one sample sequenced in a study of T cell responses to AZD1222 COVID-19 vaccine (dated by TCRdb to the early 2020s). To prepare the library, the immunoSEQ multiplex PCR assay was applied. TCRdb mirrors the immuneACCESS table, restricted to in-frame sequences. Some clones are absent from its copies; in checked studies, under half trace to an unresolved V gene, and the reason for the others is unknown. Recorded for this sample are approximately 52,000 clones; around 90% of them occurred a single time. 2.7% of the sample goes to the ten largest clones. In the paper's terms, the time point label means: about 28 days (+/-7) after the second vaccine dose. The specimen was peripheral blood, collected 28 days after the second AZD1222 dose. These receptors all stem from an adult who received the AZD1222 COVID-19 vaccine.

This sequence joins TRBV6-5 and TRBJ2-4; 7 positions agree with TRBD1. Germline CDR1 MNHEY, CDR2 SVGAGI. The V gene end was trimmed by 4 bases and the J gene end by 10 bases; junction bases not matched to a gene: 16. This CDR3 spans 16 amino acids. In nucleotides, the CDR3 is TGTGCCAGCAGTTCGCCCTTTCGACAGGGTATGGGAATTCAGTACTTC. Amino acids: CASSSPFRQGMGIQYF.

The chain couples TRBV3-1 (or the pseudogene TRBV3-2) to TRBJ2-7; possibly TRBD2 for D (6 bases). This CDR3 contains 13 residues. The ends were cut back, 4 bases at V and 6 bases at J, with 13 bases in the middle. Germline V gene sequence: CDR1 LGHDT, CDR2 YNNKEL (reference sequence). CDR3 in DNA: TGTGCCAGCAGCCCGGCGGGGTCTGGCGAGCAGTACTTC. This codes for CASSPAGSGEQYF.